This T cell receptor beta chain is from a study of cytomegalovirus exposure and HLA in healthy donors (TCRdb year 2017). Regarding the research as a whole: According to a later analysis, one platform produced both the 100 to 150 validation repertoires and the roughly 650 repertoires of the first cohort. To predict cytomegalovirus infection status, the study combined high-throughput TCR immunosequencing, statistical association of individual TCRs with disease status, and machine learning. In addition to the first cohort of roughly 700 subjects, a separate validation cohort of under 150 different subjects was used. The study aimed to test whether signatures of past pathogen exposure could be identified by cataloging public T cell receptors.

This clone was counted a single time. Its antigen specificity is not known. Qualities for individual bases were not recorded, and no much larger clone is one base off. V lost 3 bases and J lost 8 bases; the stretch between them is 7 bases long. CDR1 and CDR2 were assigned from the germline V gene (reference sequence) as LNHDA and SQIVND. Inclusive of the bounding cysteine and phenylalanine, the CDR3 is 12 residues long. Only the CDR3 DNA stays, 36 bases, in frame from base 1. The library was produced with the immunoSEQ multiplex PCR assay. The authors processed their data as follows. A statistical classification framework was built for diagnosing cytomegalovirus status from the catalog of TCR beta chain sequences. TCRdb's version of the immuneACCESS table is confined to in-frame rearrangements and falls short of the full clone set. An unresolved V gene accounts for under half of the shortfall where checked; the remainder is of unknown origin. That table gives V, J and clone size, and the DNA gave D and trimming. This sample gives some 60,000 clones in total; 90% to 97% of them show up just once. Just over 0.9% of the sample is in the top ten clones.

Results the study describes overall, beyond this receptor: A later analysis had no HLA typing for the validation cohort, so co-occurrence there was scored across all 110 or so repertoires. The classifier was reported to diagnose cytomegalovirus status with high specificity and sensitivity in both the original and validation cohorts. A few of the identified cytomegalovirus-associated TCR beta chains were confirmed in vitro to be specific for cytomegalovirus antigens. A later analysis found that TCRs clustered in the first cohort also tended to co-occur in the 120 validation repertoires, with roughly 95% of cluster scores above 0. According to the authors, the approach could potentially be generalized to other disease states and immunological phenotypes. While some public TCRs were present in many individuals, most TCR sequences turned up only very rarely across donors. In the study, some 160 TCR beta chains were listed as associated with cytomegalovirus.

The donors belonged to the validation cohort of over a hundred subjects, which was separate from the approximately 700-subject first cohort. The chain couples TRBV19 to TRBJ2-2, with the D gene not confidently named. Sample: PBMCs. This sequence was found in a young man in good health and CMV-seronegative. The sequenced DNA is TGTGCCAGTAGTATGAGAAAAGGGGAGCTGTTTTTT. This gives the protein CASSMRKGELFF.